This is a list of T cell receptor beta chains from one sample in a study of Ad26.COV2.S vaccination and SARS-CoV-2 variants. The repertoire was sequenced with immunoSEQ multiplex PCR; TCRdb's copy has only in-frame clones and lacks some. The sample has about 680,000 clones; roughly 90% are singletons. Sequences were derived from peripheral blood, sampled in a trial of Ad26.COV2.S vaccine versus placebo. These receptors were obtained from a person aged 18-65 years who received the Ad26.COV2.S COVID-19 vaccine or a placebo. CDR3s leave out the opening cysteine and the closing phenylalanine or tryptophan. The order of the fields is V gene, J gene, D gene, CDR3 protein. The D gene is left open where the match is weak.

TRBV18	TRBJ1-5	-	ASSPDGQNQPQH
TRBV5-1	TRBJ1-6	TRBD1	ASSQDRVGDSPLH
TRBV2	TRBJ1-1	-	ASSEEGRNTEAF
TRBV5-1	TRBJ2-3	-	ASSLEDSYTDTQY
TRBV6-5	TRBJ1-2	-	ASSYSATGNYGYT
TRBV5-1	TRBJ2-7	-	ASSLEAGTPGYEQY
TRBV5-4	TRBJ2-7	TRBD2	ASSWAVTSGGPYEQY
TRBV29-1	TRBJ2-5	-	STKARGPEETQY
TRBV7-6	TRBJ1-1	-	ASSPRQLNTEAF
TRBV7-9	TRBJ2-1	-	ASSLMVRNEQF
TRBV6-5	TRBJ1-2	-	ASSYLPGQHYGYT
TRBV19	TRBJ2-1	-	ASSIRGSPLWYNEQF
TRBV5-1	TRBJ1-2	-	ASSLDSPSLSNYGYT
TRBV5-1	TRBJ1-3	-	ASSLAPGGNTIY
TRBV7-2	TRBJ1-2	-	ASSLGAGLYGYT
TRBV29-1	TRBJ1-1	-	SVVRTRGTEAF
TRBV7-2	TRBJ2-2	TRBD2	ASRPRLANGELF
TRBV20-1	TRBJ2-5	-	RPNGQETQY
TRBV10-3	TRBJ2-2	-	AISESGHRGELF
TRBV25-1	TRBJ2-3	TRBD1	ASSALSAGTGVGDTQY
TRBV7-2	TRBJ2-2	TRBD2	ASSSWTSGTGELF
TRBV25-1	TRBJ2-5	TRBD2	ASSMTSGGFEETQY
TRBV27	TRBJ1-1	-	ASSLSVRTEAF
TRBV18	TRBJ1-1	TRBD1	ASSPPEGARNTEAF
TRBV12-3/TRBV12-4	TRBJ2-5	-	ASSLIGETQY
TRBV9	TRBJ2-2	TRBD2	ASSGNQREGRLAGELF
TRBV15	TRBJ1-2	-	ATSRASSNYGYT
TRBV19	TRBJ1-2	TRBD1	ASSDRGDYGYT